A selection of T cell receptor beta chains follows, all from one sample in a study of cytomegalovirus exposure and HLA in healthy donors. Produced via immunoSEQ multiplex PCR; TCRdb's table is partial and in-frame only. There are 70,000 to 80,000 clones in the sample; roughly 78% occur only once, and under 2% lies in the top ten. The sequenced sample consisted of PBMCs. Receptors originate from a man aged 18 to 30 in good health and CMV-seronegative. The CDR3 runs from the conserved cysteine through the conserved F or W. The order of the fields is J gene, D gene, CDR3 length, V gene, clone size, CDR3 DNA, CDR3 protein. D genes are given only for firm matches. Rows give clone size only sometimes, using once, few, many, or a class for an expanded clone.

>TRBJ1-1|NA|18|TRBV9|once
TGTGCCATCAGCCACAACCGGGACATAGCAAGCTTGAACACTGAAGCGTTCTTT
CAISHNRDIASLNTEAFF
>TRBJ1-2|NA|15|TRBV27|NA
TGTGCCAGCAGTCCTCCCCATACACCACCCAGGGGCTACACCTTC
CASSPPHTPPRGYTF
>TRBJ1-2|TRBD1|15|TRBV11-2|NA
TGTGCCAGCAGCCGAAACTCGGACAGGACCTATGGCTACACCTTC
CASSRNSDRTYGYTF
>TRBJ1-4|TRBD1|14|TRBV7-9|NA
TGTGCCAGCAGCCAGATGGGACAGGAAGAAAAACTGTTTTTT
CASSQMGQEEKLFF
>TRBJ1-5|NA|15|TRBV4-3|NA
TGCGCCAGCAGCCAAGACGGGGTTAGCAATCAGCCCCAGCATTTT
CASSQDGVSNQPQHF
>TRBJ2-7|NA|14|TRBV18|once
TGTGCCAGCTCACCTGGACGGGACACCTACGAGCAGTACTTC
CASSPGRDTYEQYF
>TRBJ1-6|TRBD1|16|TRBV4-3|NA
TGCGCCAGCAGCCAAGATCCCGGGACAGGGGGGTCACCCCTCCACTTT
CASSQDPGTGGSPLHF
>TRBJ2-5|NA|15|TRBV7-2|NA
TGTGCCAGCAGCTTAGAGGTCGCTAGGGGGGAGACCCAGTACTTC
CASSLEVARGETQYF
>TRBJ2-1|TRBD2|13|TRBV6-4|NA
TGTGCCAGCAGTTCCGGGACTAGCAATGAGCAGTTCTTC
CASSSGTSNEQFF
>TRBJ2-3|TRBD2|15|TRBV6-4|NA
TGTGCCAGCAGCCTGTTCGCGGGGGGTCAAGATACGCAGTATTTT
CASSLFAGGQDTQYF
>TRBJ1-1|NA|15|TRBV27|few
TGTGCCAGCAGTTTCCAAACCAGGGGGAACACTGAAGCTTTCTTT
CASSFQTRGNTEAFF
>TRBJ2-7|TRBD1|17|TRBV2|NA
TGTGCCAGCAGTCAAAGCCCCCGGGACAGGGGGCTCGACGAGCAGTACTTC
CASSQSPRDRGLDEQYF
>TRBJ1-4|NA|12|TRBV28|once
TGTGCCAGCAGTTCTGGTAGTGAAAAACTGTTTTTT
CASSSGSEKLFF
>TRBJ1-5|NA|15|TRBV11-2|NA
TGTGCCAGCAGCCCCCGTGCGGGGCCCAGTCAGCCCCAGCATTTT
CASSPRAGPSQPQHF
>TRBJ1-5|TRBD1|15|TRBV11-2|NA
TGTGCCAGCAGCTCAGGTGACAGGGCGATTCAGCCCCAGCATTTT
CASSSGDRAIQPQHF
>TRBJ1-2|NA|15|TRBV7-5|NA
TGTGCCAGAAGCTTGACAGGAGCAGGAGACTATGGCTACACCTTC
CARSLTGAGDYGYTF
>TRBJ1-2|NA|14|TRBV27|once
TGTGCCAGCAGGCAGACAGGACCTAACTATGGCTACACCTTC
CASRQTGPNYGYTF
>TRBJ2-5|TRBD1|15|TRBV7-8|few
TGTGCCAGCAGCCCCGGGACAGGGCGAGCAGAGACCCAGTACTTC
CASSPGTGRAETQYF
>TRBJ2-7|NA|11|TRBV28|NA
TGTGCCAGCAGTTACCCGGGCGAGCAGTACTTC
CASSYPGEQYF
>TRBJ1-1|NA|17|TRBV4-3|NA
TGCGCCAGCAGCCAAGAGGTTTGGCAGGGAAGAGTCACTGAAGCTTTCTTT
CASSQEVWQGRVTEAFF
>TRBJ1-1|NA|17|TRBV6-9|NA
TGTGCCAGCAGCCAGACCCACGCGACAGGCATCGAATTGAAAGCTTTCTTT
CASSQTHATGIELKAFF
>TRBJ2-5|NA|11|TRBV30|NA
TGTGCCTGGAGTGTGCGAGAGACCCAGTACTTC
CAWSVRETQYF
>TRBJ1-1|NA|14|TRBV29-1|NA
TGCAGCGCCCACCGGGACATGGGGAACACTGAAGCTTTCTTT
CSAHRDMGNTEAFF
>TRBJ1-6|NA|14|TRBV28|NA
TGTGCCAGCAGTTTATGGGGGGCGAGATCACCCCTCCACTTT
CASSLWGARSPLHF
>TRBJ1-1|NA|14|TRBV29-1|NA
TGCAGCGTTGAAGTGTCAGGGATGAACACTGAAGCTTTCTTT
CSVEVSGMNTEAFF
>TRBJ1-1|NA|15|TRBV28|NA
TGTGCCAGCAGTTTAAACAGAATCATGAACACTGAAGCTTTCTTT
CASSLNRIMNTEAFF
>TRBJ2-3|TRBD1|15|TRBV7-9|NA
TGTGCCAGCAGTTCTAGACAGGGAATATGGGATACGCAGTATTTT
CASSSRQGIWDTQYF
>TRBJ1-2|NA|16|TRBV10-3|NA
TGTGCCATCAGTGAGGGACAACTCGGACAGATCTATGGCTACACCTTC
CAISEGQLGQIYGYTF
>TRBJ2-1|TRBD2|18|TRBV5-1|NA
TGCGCCAGCAGCTTGCCCTGGACTAGCGGGAGGGCGGAGGATGAGCAGTTCTTC
CASSLPWTSGRAEDEQFF
>TRBJ2-6|NA|14|TRBV10-3|few
TGTGCCATCAGTGTCCAGGGAGGGGCCAACGTCCTGACTTTC
CAISVQGGANVLTF
>TRBJ1-1|NA|14|TRBV9|NA
TGTGCCAGCAGCGTAGTCCCAGGGGCGGCTGAAGCTTTCTTT
CASSVVPGAAEAFF